This T cell receptor beta chain was recovered during a study of STAT5B mutations in CD4+ large granular lymphocyte leukemia. Germline V lookup: CDR1 MNHNY, CDR2 SVGAGI (reference sequence). The CDR3 has 12 amino acids. The V gene lost 7 bases and the J gene lost 0 bases, with 6 bases spanning the gap. Original processing notes: The detection floor for productive clonotype frequency was 2.59 x 10-5. The protocol was immunoSEQ multiplex PCR, while the TCRdb copy is restricted to in-frame clones and leaves out a portion. V, J and clone size derive from that table, while D and trimming were established from the DNA sequence. The repertoire has about 21,000 clones, approximately 75% of them found once; the top ten carry about 4%.

The source material was CD4+ T cells from blood buffy coats. This chain links TRBV6-6 with TRBJ1-1; D gene unclear. The TCR originated in a human donor in good health. In DNA form, the CDR3 reads TGTGCCAGCACCCAATTGAACACTGAAGCTTTCTTT. Translating gives CASTQLNTEAFF.